These T cell receptor beta chains were read from a single sample in a study of early T cells in non-severe SARS-CoV-2 infection. TCRdb passed the 5' RACE reads through MiXCR, listing each CDR3 protein once. This table holds about 29,000 distinct CDR3 sequences, approximately 4.8% found once. The sequencing input was whole blood. The receptors originated from an adult who was a healthcare worker with PCR-confirmed SARS-CoV-2 infection or an uninfected control (not recorded which). Both conserved end residues are part of each CDR3. D genes are given only for firm matches. The size entry is marked missing in some rows and otherwise reads once, few, many or a size class.

j_call: TRBJ1-6
v_call: TRBV10-3
clone_size: many
d_call: TRBD1
cdr3_nt: TGTGCCATCGGTCCAGGGGGCGATTCACCCCTCCACTTT
cdr3_aa: CAIGPGGDSPLHF

j_call: TRBJ2-5
v_call: TRBV4-1
clone_size: few
d_call: NA
cdr3_nt: TGCGCCAGCAGCCAAGGCGCGGAGGAGACCCAGTACTTC
cdr3_aa: CASSQGAEETQYF

j_call: TRBJ1-5
v_call: TRBV6-2/TRBV6-3
clone_size: many
d_call: NA
cdr3_nt: TGTGCCAGCAGTTATGGGGGGCCCCCCAATCAGCCCCAGCATTTT
cdr3_aa: CASSYGGPPNQPQHF

j_call: TRBJ2-1
v_call: TRBV4-1
clone_size: few
d_call: NA
cdr3_nt: TGCGCCAGCAGCCAAGACCAGGGCCCCAATGAGCAGTTCTTC
cdr3_aa: CASSQDQGPNEQFF

j_call: TRBJ2-1
v_call: TRBV7-2
clone_size: many
d_call: NA
cdr3_nt: TGTGCCAGCAGCCTCCAGCGGTACAATGAGCAGTTCTTC
cdr3_aa: CASSLQRYNEQFF

j_call: TRBJ2-2
v_call: TRBV7-6
clone_size: few
d_call: TRBD2
cdr3_nt: TGTGCCAGCAGCTTATTTTCGAGCGGGGGGGTCACCGGGGAGCTGTTTTTT
cdr3_aa: CASSLFSSGGVTGELFF

j_call: TRBJ1-2
v_call: TRBV7-9
clone_size: few
d_call: NA
cdr3_nt: TGTGCCAGCAGCTTACTGGCGCAGGAGACGTCCTATGGCTACACCTTC
cdr3_aa: CASSLLAQETSYGYTF

j_call: TRBJ2-1
v_call: TRBV6-1
clone_size: NA
d_call: TRBD2
cdr3_nt: TGTGCCAGCACAACCCTAGCGGGAGGTAATGAGCAGTTCTTC
cdr3_aa: CASTTLAGGNEQFF

j_call: TRBJ2-1
v_call: TRBV27
clone_size: medium-sized
d_call: TRBD2
cdr3_nt: TGTGCCAGCAGTTCGGGACGACTAGCGGGCCTTAATGAGCAGTTCTTC
cdr3_aa: CASSSGRLAGLNEQFF

j_call: TRBJ2-3
v_call: TRBV2
clone_size: many
d_call: TRBD1
cdr3_nt: TGTGCCGGAAACAGGGGAGGCACAGATACGCAGTATTTT
cdr3_aa: CAGNRGGTDTQYF

j_call: TRBJ2-2
v_call: TRBV29-1
clone_size: NA
d_call: NA
cdr3_nt: TGCAGCGTTGATAGCAGGGCGGCCGGGGAGCTGTTTTTT
cdr3_aa: CSVDSRAAGELFF

j_call: TRBJ2-2
v_call: TRBV28
clone_size: few
d_call: TRBD1
cdr3_nt: TGTGCCAGCAGTCCATGGGACAGGGAGTCGGCTACCGGGGAGCTGTTTTTT
cdr3_aa: CASSPWDRESATGELFF

j_call: TRBJ2-2
v_call: TRBV7-6
clone_size: many
d_call: NA
cdr3_nt: TGTGCCAGCAGCCTTAAGAGGAACACCGGGGAGCTGTTTTTT
cdr3_aa: CASSLKRNTGELFF

j_call: TRBJ1-6
v_call: TRBV6-5
clone_size: many
d_call: NA
cdr3_nt: TGTGCCAGCAGAAAACCGGGAGACCTTTCACCCCTCCACTTT
cdr3_aa: CASRKPGDLSPLHF

j_call: TRBJ2-7
v_call: TRBV6-5
clone_size: medium-sized
d_call: NA
cdr3_nt: TGTGCCAGCAGTTACTCAGGGCCCCCCTACGAGCAGTACTTC
cdr3_aa: CASSYSGPPYEQYF

j_call: TRBJ1-4
v_call: TRBV24-1
clone_size: many
d_call: NA
cdr3_nt: TGTGCCACCAGTGGCCGCCGGGGTAGTAATGAAAAACTGTTTTTT
cdr3_aa: CATSGRRGSNEKLFF

j_call: TRBJ2-7
v_call: TRBV6-1
clone_size: NA
d_call: NA
cdr3_nt: TGTGCCAGCAGTGTACGGCGGTCCTCCTACGAGCAGTACTTC
cdr3_aa: CASSVRRSSYEQYF

j_call: TRBJ2-1
v_call: TRBV29-1
clone_size: many
d_call: TRBD2
cdr3_nt: TGCAGCGTTTGGCTAGCGGGAAACAATGAGCAGTTCTTC
cdr3_aa: CSVWLAGNNEQFF

j_call: TRBJ1-1
v_call: TRBV29-1
clone_size: NA
d_call: NA
cdr3_nt: TGCAGCGTTGGTGGGTGGAGATCGAACACTGAAGCTTTCTTT
cdr3_aa: CSVGGWRSNTEAFF

j_call: TRBJ2-3
v_call: TRBV18
clone_size: NA
d_call: NA
cdr3_nt: TGTGCCAGCTCAAGATCGGAAAGAAATACGCAGTATTTT
cdr3_aa: CASSRSERNTQYF

j_call: TRBJ2-3
v_call: TRBV5-1
clone_size: few
d_call: NA
cdr3_nt: TGCGCCAGCAGCCGGACCGAAGATACGCAGTATTTT
cdr3_aa: CASSRTEDTQYF

j_call: TRBJ1-1
v_call: TRBV6-6
clone_size: many
d_call: NA
cdr3_nt: TGTGCCAGCAGTTATTCGTTGGTGAACACTGAAGCTTTCTTT
cdr3_aa: CASSYSLVNTEAFF

j_call: TRBJ1-6
v_call: TRBV10-3
clone_size: many
d_call: NA
cdr3_nt: TGTGCCATCAGACCCCTCCACTTT
cdr3_aa: CAIRPLHF

j_call: TRBJ2-7
v_call: TRBV19
clone_size: many
d_call: NA
cdr3_nt: TGTGCCAGTAGTTTCTACAATGGAGAGCAGTACTTC
cdr3_aa: CASSFYNGEQYF

j_call: TRBJ1-2
v_call: TRBV7-9
clone_size: NA
d_call: NA
cdr3_nt: TGTGCCAGCAGCTCTCCCCAGGGTCGTAACTATGGCTACACCTTC
cdr3_aa: CASSSPQGRNYGYTF

j_call: TRBJ2-7
v_call: TRBV9
clone_size: medium-sized
d_call: NA
cdr3_nt: TGTGCCAGCAGCGTAGGACAGGTTAACGAGCAGTACTTC
cdr3_aa: CASSVGQVNEQYF

j_call: TRBJ2-1
v_call: TRBV6-2/TRBV6-3
clone_size: many
d_call: TRBD2
cdr3_nt: TGTGCCAGCAGTCAAACTAGCGGGAGATACAATGAGCAGTTCTTC
cdr3_aa: CASSQTSGRYNEQFF

j_call: TRBJ2-2
v_call: TRBV11-2
clone_size: few
d_call: NA
cdr3_nt: TGTGCCAGCAGCTTAGCACCCGGGCTAGGGACCGGGGAGCTGTTTTTT
cdr3_aa: CASSLAPGLGTGELFF

j_call: TRBJ2-2
v_call: TRBV27
clone_size: many
d_call: NA
cdr3_nt: TGTGCCAGCAGTTTGCGGTACACCGGGGAGCTGTTTTTT
cdr3_aa: CASSLRYTGELFF

j_call: TRBJ2-7
v_call: TRBV2
clone_size: many
d_call: TRBD1
cdr3_nt: TGTGCCAGCAGTGGCTCGACAGGGGGCGACCCCTACGAGCAGTACTTC
cdr3_aa: CASSGSTGGDPYEQYF

j_call: TRBJ2-5
v_call: TRBV20-1
clone_size: many
d_call: TRBD1
cdr3_nt: TGCAGTGCTAAACTGCCGGGACAGGGGAAAGAGACCCAGTACTTC
cdr3_aa: CSAKLPGQGKETQYF

j_call: TRBJ1-5
v_call: TRBV20-1
clone_size: many
d_call: NA
cdr3_nt: TGCAGTGCTAGTGGGAGCTACAATCAGCCCCAGCATTTT
cdr3_aa: CSASGSYNQPQHF

j_call: TRBJ1-1
v_call: TRBV20-1
clone_size: NA
d_call: NA
cdr3_nt: TGCAGTGCTAGTCGGGTTGCTGCTGAAGCTTTCTTT
cdr3_aa: CSASRVAAEAFF

j_call: TRBJ1-1
v_call: TRBV6-5
clone_size: NA
d_call: TRBD1
cdr3_nt: TGTGCCAGCACCTCCGGGACAGGGGGCCGTTTCACTGAAGCTTTCTTT
cdr3_aa: CASTSGTGGRFTEAFF

j_call: TRBJ1-1
v_call: TRBV6-6
clone_size: many
d_call: TRBD1
cdr3_nt: TGTGCCAGCAGTTACCAGGTCAGGGGGGGCACTGAAGCTTTCTTT
cdr3_aa: CASSYQVRGGTEAFF

j_call: TRBJ1-1
v_call: TRBV7-8
clone_size: many
d_call: NA
cdr3_nt: TGTGCCAGCAGCTTAGAGGCCCAGGCCAGGGCTTTCTTT
cdr3_aa: CASSLEAQARAFF

j_call: TRBJ2-5
v_call: TRBV20-1
clone_size: many
d_call: NA
cdr3_nt: TGCAGTGCTAGAGATCAGAGGGAGATGGGAGAGACCCAGTACTTC
cdr3_aa: CSARDQREMGETQYF